This is a list of T cell receptor beta chains from one sample in a study of cytomegalovirus exposure and HLA in healthy donors. Produced via immunoSEQ multiplex PCR; TCRdb's table is partial and in-frame only. The sample contains some 120,000 clones, around 80% of which appear only once. The material sequenced was PBMCs. These receptors were obtained from a man aged 45-65 years in good health and CMV-seronegative. Both conserved end residues are part of each CDR3. D genes are given only for firm matches. For some rows the clone size is stated as once, few or many, or as a class when expanded; others skip it.

v_gene	len	abundance	d_gene	j_gene	CDR3aa	CDR3nt
TRBV30	13	.	.	TRBJ1-4	CAWSVQINEKLFF	TGTGCCTGGAGTGTACAGATAAATGAAAAACTGTTTTTT
TRBV30	16	once	.	TRBJ1-2	CAWSPGGGFFGYGYTF	TGTGCCTGGAGCCCTGGGGGAGGTTTCTTTGGCTATGGCTACACCTTC
TRBV28	13	.	.	TRBJ1-1	CATVPAVHTEAFF	TGTGCCACCGTACCCGCGGTTCACACTGAAGCTTTCTTT
TRBV18	15	once	TRBD1	TRBJ2-7	CASSRRQGTLYEQYF	TGTGCCAGCTCACGGAGACAGGGGACACTCTACGAGCAGTACTTC
TRBV9	13	few	.	TRBJ1-4	CASSVGTIEKLFF	TGTGCCAGCAGCGTGGGGACTATTGAAAAACTGTTTTTT
TRBV18	13	.	.	TRBJ1-1	CASSLDRPSEAFF	TGTGCCAGCTCGCTCGACAGGCCGAGTGAAGCTTTCTTT
TRBV7-2	15	.	TRBD1	TRBJ2-3	CASSFGTGSTDTQYF	TGTGCCAGCAGCTTCGGGACAGGGTCAACAGATACGCAGTATTTT
TRBV5-1	15	.	TRBD2	TRBJ2-7	CASSQGTSGVYEQYF	TGCGCCAGCAGCCAAGGGACTAGCGGGGTATACGAGCAGTACTTC
TRBV9	14	.	.	TRBJ1-1	CASSPQGWITEAFF	TGTGCCAGCAGTCCTCAGGGTTGGATCACTGAAGCTTTCTTT
TRBV5-6	16	.	TRBD1	TRBJ2-3	CASSLQQGAGTDTQYF	TGTGCCAGCAGCTTGCAGCAGGGGGCGGGCACAGATACGCAGTATTTT
TRBV13	15	.	TRBD1	TRBJ1-1	CASSPMDRYGTEAFF	TGTGCCAGCAGCCCGATGGACAGGTACGGCACTGAAGCTTTCTTT
TRBV20-1	11	once	.	TRBJ1-2	CSAAANYGYTF	TGCAGTGCTGCGGCTAACTATGGCTACACCTTC
TRBV11-1	16	.	TRBD1	TRBJ1-2	CASSFNGQGADYGYTF	TGTGCCAGCAGCTTCAACGGTCAGGGGGCAGACTATGGCTACACCTTC
TRBV5-8	14	.	TRBD1	TRBJ1-4	CASNRQGRTEKLFF	TGTGCCAGCAATAGACAGGGGCGGACTGAAAAACTGTTTTTT
TRBV2	12	once	.	TRBJ1-5	CASSEAGQPQHF	TGTGCCAGCAGTGAAGCCGGGCAGCCCCAGCATTTT
TRBV28	15	.	TRBD1	TRBJ1-4	CASRLQGGGNEKLFF	TGTGCCAGCAGGCTACAGGGGGGTGGAAATGAAAAACTGTTTTTT
TRBV29-1	12	.	.	TRBJ1-1	CSVSQGQTEAFF	TGCAGCGTATCACAAGGACAGACTGAAGCTTTCTTT
TRBV5-4	15	.	.	TRBJ1-4	CASSPDRTTNEKLFF	TGTGCCAGCAGCCCCGACAGGACCACTAATGAAAAACTGTTTTTT
TRBV28	15	.	TRBD1	TRBJ1-6	CASSIRTGRNSPLHF	TGTGCCAGCAGTATCCGGACAGGGCGGAATTCACCCCTCCACTTT
TRBV28	14	.	.	TRBJ1-6	CASSVGGSGSPLHF	TGTGCCAGCAGTGTAGGAGGGTCAGGTTCACCCCTCCACTTT
TRBV20-1	11	once	.	TRBJ2-3	CSASPADTQYF	TGCAGTGCTAGCCCCGCAGATACGCAGTATTTT
TRBV6-1	15	.	TRBD2	TRBJ2-7	CASSGWTSGSYEQYF	TGTGCCAGCAGTGGATGGACTAGCGGTTCCTACGAGCAGTACTTC
TRBV19	16	few	.	TRBJ2-1	CASSVQGQRGAGEQFF	TGTGCCAGTAGTGTGCAGGGCCAAAGAGGCGCAGGCGAGCAGTTCTTC
TRBV2	13	.	.	TRBJ2-5	CASKRAEQETQYF	TGTGCCAGCAAGAGGGCAGAACAAGAGACCCAGTACTTC
TRBV15	13	.	.	TRBJ2-2	CATSIRVSGELFF	TGTGCCACCAGCATCAGGGTGAGCGGGGAGCTGTTTTTT
TRBV19	12	.	.	TRBJ1-2	CASSKENYGYTF	TGTGCCAGTAGTAAGGAGAACTATGGCTACACCTTC
TRBV7-8	13	.	TRBD1	TRBJ1-1	CASSWENRGNPFF	TGTGCCAGCAGCTGGGAGAACAGGGGAAATCCTTTCTTT
TRBV29-1	13	.	.	TRBJ2-5	CSVAPEGGETQYF	TGCAGCGTTGCCCCAGAGGGCGGAGAGACCCAGTACTTC
TRBV5-1	14	.	TRBD1	TRBJ1-1	CASSSGQGSTEAFF	TGCGCCAGCAGCTCCGGACAGGGTAGCACTGAAGCTTTCTTT
TRBV7-2	15	.	TRBD2	TRBJ2-3	CASSLGMERESTQYF	TGTGCCAGCAGCTTAGGGATGGAGCGGGAGAGTACGCAGTATTTT
TRBV29-1	16	once	.	TRBJ2-3	CSVDLVAGAGTDTQYF	TGCAGCGTTGATCTGGTCGCAGGGGCCGGCACAGATACGCAGTATTTT
TRBV5-1	15	once	TRBD1	TRBJ1-6	CASSFSGTGTSPLHF	TGCGCCAGCAGCTTTTCCGGGACAGGGACTTCACCCCTCCACTTT
TRBV6-1	15	.	TRBD1	TRBJ1-1	CASRWDRVGNTEAFF	TGTGCCAGCAGATGGGACAGGGTTGGGAACACTGAAGCTTTCTTT
TRBV7-8	18	once	.	TRBJ2-6	CASSLVRGAPSGANVLTF	TGTGCCAGCAGCTTAGTCCGGGGGGCGCCCTCTGGGGCCAACGTCCTGACTTTC
TRBV5-4	12	few	.	TRBJ1-1	CASSLQRENWIF	TGTGCCAGCAGCTTACAACGGGAAAACTGGATCTTT
TRBV7-8	12	once	.	TRBJ2-2	CASSSSTGELFF	TGTGCCAGCAGCTCGAGTACCGGGGAGCTGTTTTTT
TRBV11-2	12	.	.	TRBJ2-3	CASTRLDDTQYF	TGTGCCAGCACCAGACTAGATGATACGCAGTATTTT
TRBV28	15	.	TRBD1	TRBJ2-3	CASTYTGQGRDTQYF	TGTGCCAGCACCTACACGGGACAGGGGAGAGATACGCAGTATTTT
TRBV7-9	14	.	.	TRBJ2-5	CASSLEIVDQTQYF	TGTGCCAGCAGCTTAGAAATTGTAGATCAGACCCAGTACTTC
TRBV5-1	18	few	.	TRBJ2-4	CASSFLPPRGSAKNIQYF	TGCGCCAGCAGTTTCCTTCCTCCCAGGGGATCTGCCAAAAACATTCAGTACTTC
TRBV6-1	14	.	.	TRBJ1-2	CASSGDTGVRGYTF	TGTGCCAGCAGTGGGGATACGGGGGTGCGAGGCTACACCTTC
TRBV6-1	13	.	.	TRBJ2-5	CATSSEPRETQYF	TGTGCCACCTCTTCCGAGCCGAGGGAGACCCAGTACTTC
TRBV19	13	.	.	TRBJ2-2	CASSIGLTGELFF	TGTGCCAGTAGTATTGGGCTCACCGGGGAGCTGTTTTTT
TRBV9	14	.	.	TRBJ1-5	CASSVGGSEQPQHF	TGTGCCAGCAGCGTGGGAGGGAGCGAGCAGCCCCAGCATTTT
TRBV5-4	15	.	.	TRBJ2-6	CASSIDSSGANVLTF	TGTGCCAGCAGTATAGACAGCTCTGGGGCCAACGTCCTGACTTTC
TRBV18	17	once	TRBD1	TRBJ2-7	CASSPGTTGGPSYEQYF	TGTGCCAGCTCACCGGGAACTACAGGGGGACCTTCCTACGAGCAGTACTTC
TRBV5-4	15	.	TRBD2	TRBJ2-3	CASSFSGASTDTQYF	TGTGCCAGCAGCTTCAGCGGGGCTAGCACAGATACGCAGTATTTT
TRBV6-6	16	.	TRBD2	TRBJ2-5	CASSYSSGGSQETQYF	TGTGCCAGCAGTTACTCGAGCGGGGGATCTCAAGAGACCCAGTACTTC